A selection of T cell receptor beta chains follows, all from one sample in a study of shared clonotypes between healthy human individuals. The method was immunoSEQ multiplex PCR; TCRdb's version includes in-frame clones alone and lacks a portion of them. Of about 2.4 million clones in the sample, approximately 93% were seen once. The sample taken for sequencing was naive CD4+ T cells from PBMCs. The receptors stem from a man aged 18 to 29 in good health. Some clones in this sample may be carry-over from other donors' samples. CDR3s include the opening cysteine and the closing phenylalanine or tryptophan. The order of the fields is D gene, J gene, V gene, clone size, CDR3 protein, CDR3 DNA. D genes are given only for firm matches. Not all rows give a size; the values are once, few, many and, for expanded clones, a class.

TRBD2,TRBJ2-3,TRBV5-1,.,CASSLVGSGTTSTDTQYF,TGCGCCAGCAGCTTGGTCGGTAGCGGGACGACTAGCACAGATACGCAGTATTTT
.,TRBJ2-5,TRBV21-1,once,CASTLADQETQYF,TGTGCCAGCACGTTAGCGGATCAAGAGACCCAGTACTTC
TRBD2,TRBJ2-5,TRBV18,.,CASSPSSGRMRETQYF,TGTGCCAGCTCACCATCTAGCGGGCGAATGCGAGAGACCCAGTACTTC
.,TRBJ2-1,TRBV4-2,.,CASSQDNSDNEQFF,TGTGCCAGCAGCCAAGATAATAGCGACAATGAGCAGTTCTTC
TRBD2,TRBJ2-1,TRBV7-9,.,CASTGSSGRKNEQFF,TGTGCCAGCACCGGATCTAGCGGGAGGAAGAATGAGCAGTTCTTC
.,TRBJ1-1,TRBV11-2,.,CASSPQAVARAFF,TGTGCCAGCAGCCCGCAGGCCGTGGCACGAGCTTTCTTT
.,TRBJ2-1,TRBV7-3,.,CASSLNSHNEQFF,TGTGCCAGCAGCTTAAACTCTCACAATGAGCAGTTCTTC
.,TRBJ2-1,TRBV2,.,CASKEGRSSYNEQFF,TGTGCCAGCAAGGAGGGGAGGAGCTCCTACAATGAGCAGTTCTTC
.,TRBJ2-3,TRBV2,.,CASSETDTQYF,TGTGCCAGCAGTGAGACAGATACGCAGTATTTT
.,TRBJ2-5,TRBV28,.,CASSLGGSRGRETQYF,TGTGCCAGCAGTTTGGGTGGTTCACGGGGGCGCGAGACCCAGTACTTC